The rows below give T cell receptor beta chains drawn from one sample of a study of blood T cell repertoires in COVID-19. This table comes from immunoSEQ multiplex PCR, and its TCRdb copy is limited to in-frame clones, with some not included. The table shows around 84,000 clones, with approximately 80% occurring only once. The sequencing sample was made of peripheral blood. These receptors were taken from a woman aged 40 to 50 with active or convalescent COVID-19. The CDR3 runs from the conserved cysteine through the conserved F or W.

v_call: TRBV11-3
cdr3_aa: CASSLEAGSSYEQYF

v_call: TRBV28
cdr3_aa: CASTRGTEAFF

v_call: TRBV3-1/TRBV3-2
cdr3_aa: CASSPDSGRATGELFF

v_call: TRBV18
cdr3_aa: CASSPGAGRDTQYF

v_call: TRBV15
cdr3_aa: CATSSGGANTGELFF

v_call: TRBV29-1
cdr3_aa: CSVLFDVRRNEQYF

v_call: TRBV6-2/TRBV6-3
cdr3_aa: CASSPSTGYSGANVLTF

v_call: TRBV27
cdr3_aa: CASSLSHPSTDTQYF

v_call: TRBV4-3
cdr3_aa: CASSQRGWGSYNSPLHF

v_call: TRBV18
cdr3_aa: CASSPRVVASLELFF

v_call: TRBV9
cdr3_aa: CASSVSGKIDTQYF

v_call: TRBV7-9
cdr3_aa: CASSFGRGSNGYTF

v_call: TRBV7-2
cdr3_aa: CASSLVGTGSIQYF

v_call: TRBV29-1
cdr3_aa: CSARDRGTYGYTF

v_call: TRBV7-2
cdr3_aa: CASSLGLAGGNTGELFF

v_call: TRBV9
cdr3_aa: CASSVVRAPYNEQFF

v_call: TRBV7-8
cdr3_aa: CASSLKSTYEQYF

v_call: TRBV7-2
cdr3_aa: CASSFTLNTEAFF

v_call: TRBV5-8
cdr3_aa: CASSRSGTSGMWGTGELFF

v_call: TRBV7-2
cdr3_aa: CASSSYYEQYF

v_call: TRBV27
cdr3_aa: CASTPRGYEQYF

v_call: TRBV7-2
cdr3_aa: CASSLETGASQPQHF

v_call: TRBV13
cdr3_aa: CASSANPRQTASGNTIYF

v_call: TRBV6-2/TRBV6-3
cdr3_aa: CASSYPTGGSETQYF